The T cell receptor beta chain under discussion was sequenced for a study of regulatory T cells in long-lasting Graves disease. The study's findings and limits: Persistent disease samples used TRBV28, TRBJ1-2 and TRBJ2-5 preferentially.

In building TCR beta libraries, iRepertoire HTBI primers were used together with Arm-PCR of CDR3 regions. TCRdb redid the calling of the multiplex PCR reads with MiXCR, one entry per CDR3 protein. The table shows about 380,000 distinct CDR3 sequences, with 15% to 18% occurring only once. Germline-derived CDR1 and CDR2 are MDHEN and SYDVKM. There are 17 residues in the CDR3. Trimming removed 3 bases at V and 3 bases at J, with 21 bases between. Stated time point: newly diagnosed GD, antithyroid drugs for less than 3 months. PBMCs provided the RNA from which the TCR library was made. Details on this clonotype: Its target is not known.

V and J are TRBV28 and TRBJ2-7; either TRBD1 or TRBD2 may supply D (5 bases each). This material consisted of peripheral blood mononuclear cells (PBMCs), taken at new diagnosis, from a patient treated with antithyroid drugs. The receptor was isolated from a female donor with Graves disease. For the CDR3, the DNA is TGTGCCAGCAGTTTTTCCCGGACCACCGGTGGGGGCTACGAGCAGTACTTC. Its protein product is CASSFSRTTGGGYEQYF.